Given below is one TCR beta chain in context. Its cognate antigen has yet to be identified. No base quality values were provided; no much bigger clone lies one nucleotide off. The record originates from a study of cytomegalovirus exposure and HLA in healthy donors (dated by TCRdb to 2017 to 2019). Notes on the research overall: An earlier analysis of about 560 of the donors reported over 250 Gb of sequence data and 117 million unique TCR beta sequences obtained from 180 million or so T cells. To decide whether each TCR beta V gene segment behaved as functional or pseudogenic, an earlier analysis of nearly 600 of the donors relied on high-throughput TCR beta sequencing. HLA typing included class I and class II loci at four-digit resolution. The study profiled the T cell repertoires of some 610 subjects by immunosequencing and related them to cytomegalovirus serostatus. Among around 400 genotyped donors of the cohort, an average of around 240,000 unique TCR beta nucleotide sequences was sequenced per donor, of which 15% to 20% were non-productive. To study patterns of TCR occurrence, a later analysis re-analyzed previously published TCR beta repertoires from hundreds of donors and added high-resolution HLA genotyping. All discovery cohort repertoires had been generated using a single sequencing platform. An early release that covered roughly 600 HLA-typed donors contained about 290 gigabases of sequencing data and around 80 million unique TCR sequences. Typing coverage differed by locus: A, B, C, DRB1 and DQB1 were typed in roughly 629-630 donors, DQA1 in about 550, DPA1 in 600 to 610, and DPB1 in approximately 450. A handful of DR-DQ haplotypes were handled as single units for association and clustering because linkage in the cohort was strong. In addition to the first cohort of roughly 670 subjects, a separate validation cohort of approximately 120 different subjects was used. Rather than using new phenotypic data, the later analysis identified candidate immune exposures from TCR beta sequences and from how often those sequences occurred across donors. The study combined high-throughput TCR immunosequencing, statistical association of individual TCRs with disease status, and machine learning to predict cytomegalovirus infection status. Genome-wide SNP genotypes for about 60% of the roughly 670 donors were used in a later genetic analysis, which treated that subset as a discovery cohort. The study aimed to test whether cataloging public T cell receptors could reveal signatures of past pathogen exposure. Donor age, sex, ethnicity and CMV serostatus were compiled alongside the repertoire data. The genetic ancestry cluster associated with self-reported Caucasian donors included about 81% of the approximately 430 genotyped donors. Study-wide conclusions, independent of this receptor: In a later analysis, TCR association rates were found to vary across HLA loci, with the most associated TCRs seen for DRB1 alleles and the fewest for HLA-C alleles. A few of the identified cytomegalovirus-associated TCR beta chains were confirmed in vitro to be specific for cytomegalovirus antigens. Linkage disequilibrium might explain the correlated functional status among segregating V segments, but an unknown experimental factor could not be ruled out. In a later analysis, 16,951 TCR beta sequences were associated with specific HLA alleles at a false discovery rate of 0.05. Across donors, most TCR sequences were observed very rarely, whereas some public TCRs were present in many individuals. Presence/absence analyses assumed roughly uniform sequencing depth across donors, an assumption that may not hold. In a later analysis, several top co-occurrence clusters were reported to appear linked to parvovirus B19, influenza, CMV and Epstein-Barr virus. According to the authors, the approach could potentially be generalized to other disease states and immunological phenotypes. Only TCR beta chains were sequenced in this cohort, and the absence of alpha or paired-chain data limited detectable features. A cluster of highly shared sequence variants was judged likely to represent a technical artifact of the sequencing pipeline. Strong co-occurrence of HLA alleles, especially DR and DQ, made assigning TCR associations to individual alleles difficult. In an earlier analysis of about 540 of the donors, most TCR beta V segments were observed in productive rearrangements about 87% or about 30% of the time, broadly matching IMGT annotations. An association between a missense DCLRE1C variant and V-gene and J-gene trimming of TCR beta chains was found in a later genetic analysis and replicated in an independent cohort. The study gave a list of some 150 TCR beta chains associated with cytomegalovirus. In a later analysis, HLA-associated TCR beta chains were found to be more clonally expanded and to have lower generation probabilities than equally common non-associated chains. The classifier was reported to diagnose cytomegalovirus status with high specificity and sensitivity in both the original cohort and the validation cohort. A further reported finding was that TCR beta sequences accurately predicted the HLA-A and HLA-B alleles for most subjects in the first cohort. Because counts were too low, around 18 rarely observed V segments, including chromosome 9 orphons, were left out of the earlier analysis of some 640 of the donors. CMV serostatus was the only immune exposure information available for the cohort. According to a later analysis, most CMV-associated TCR beta chains appeared to be HLA-restricted, and the HLA associations seemed to be driven largely by CMV exposure. Compared with the 666-donor mean, donors in an Asian-associated ancestry cluster had fewer N-insertions in productive TCRs, according to a later genetic analysis. Because HLA typing was unavailable for some donors at each locus, only the typed subset was used in association tests.

To prepare the library, the immunoSEQ multiplex PCR assay was applied. For the multiplex PCR, a mixture combining 60 forward primers for TCR Vbeta segments and 13 reverse primers for TCR Jbeta segments was used. The CDR3 region of rearranged TCR beta genes was amplified from genomic DNA with a multiplex PCR assay. The Illumina HiSeq System was used to sequence the amplified TCR beta libraries as 87-base-pair reads. In the source study's methods: A later analysis counted about 80 million unique TCR beta chains across the approximately 700 repertoires, and some 12 million of these chains were shared by at least two donors. A nearest-neighbor algorithm error-corrected the raw reads and collapsed the reads into unique sequences, merging closely related sequences to remove PCR and sequencing errors. CDR3 sequences were aligned to IMGT reference sequences to assign V, D and J gene segments. For a sequence to be retained, a match of at least six nucleotides was required to both a V gene segment and a J gene segment. Rearrangements were called productive when the CDR3 lacked stop codons and stayed in frame with V and J; all others were non-productive. Following IMGT convention, CDR3 was defined as the stretch from the second conserved V-encoded cysteine to the conserved J-encoded phenylalanine. The earlier analysis of 550 to 650 of the donors excluded any sequence lacking an unambiguous match to a single V gene segment. In an earlier analysis of roughly 500 of the donors, V segments were called functional above 56.7% productive rearrangements and were called segregating when the between-donor standard deviation exceeded 5%. A statistical classification framework was built to diagnose cytomegalovirus status from the catalog of TCR beta chain sequences. A later analysis assigned V and J genes by comparing TCR nucleotide sequences with IMGT/GENE-DB human TR gene sequences. A later analysis assigned CDR3 sequences and most-parsimonious VDJ recombination scenarios with the TCRdist pipeline. A later analysis defined each TCR beta chain by its CDR3 amino acid sequence plus V-gene family, and excluded reads lacking a unique V-gene family. In a later analysis, 500 to 650 highly shared, low-generation-probability nucleotide sequences were removed to address suspected cross-contamination and a sequencing artifact. In a later analysis, a clonal expansion index was calculated for each public chain from normalized within-repertoire ranks of inferred template counts. In a later analysis, generation probabilities were computed with a VDJ recombination model fitted to out-of-frame rearrangements, and the resulting probabilities were checked against IGoR. In a later analysis, TCR-TCR, TCR-HLA and TCR-CMV co-occurrence was scored with hypergeometric tests, and a repertoire-size bias correction was applied to TCR pairs. A later analysis estimated false discovery rates by permuting HLA or CMV assignments 20 times. A later analysis grouped co-occurring TCRs with DBSCAN, adding TCRdist sequence similarity when clustering within HLA-allele-positive subsets. Co-occurrence clustering excluded repertoires with fewer than 30,000 or more than 120,000 public chains, plus five with anomalous nucleotide sharing. In its TCRdb copy, this immuneACCESS table keeps in-frame sequences only and misses some clones. Where compared with another copy, unresolved V genes explain less than half of these, and the others have no known cause. Clone size and V and J calls were adopted from that table, with D and trimming inferred from the DNA. In all, the sample holds roughly 100,000 clones, and around 78% of those were seen once. 2.6% of the sample is in the top ten clones.

The cohort was made up of approximately 700 healthy bone marrow donors. All cohort members were sampled while nominally healthy, although unrecorded immune exposures were likely present. The donor was CMV seronegative and belonged to the group of 380 or so seronegative cohort members. Every donor gave a peripheral blood sample, and the peripheral blood mononuclear cells from that sample were used for TCR beta sequencing. The Qiagen DNeasy Blood Extraction Kit was used to extract genomic DNA from the blood cell samples. This receptor was obtained from a man aged 35 to 55 in good health and CMV-seronegative. The specimen sequenced was PBMCs.

The nucleotides are TGTGCCAGCAGCCAAGGGGACAAGAACACTGAAGCTTTCTTT. It encodes CASSQGDKNTEAFF. Rearrangement joined TRBV4-2 to TRBJ1-1, and the D gene may be TRBD1, 6 bases matching. V sheds 1 base and J sheds 1 base, leaving 7 bases between their ends. CDR3 length: 14 amino acids, cysteine to phenylalanine. Only the CDR3 region is kept as DNA, spanning 42 bases read in frame from base 1. Looking up the germline V gene yields CDR1 LGHNA and CDR2 YNFKEQ.